What follows are 9 T cell receptor beta chains derived from one specimen sequenced in a study of identifying expanded T cells in peripheral blood. Sequenced by immunoSEQ multiplex PCR; TCRdb stores in-frame clones only, minus some. This table has 120,000 or so clones, roughly 80% appearing once. Sequencing input: blood. The receptors derive from a person aged 18 to 70 in good health.

V and J are TRBV5-1 and TRBJ2-3; the D gene is possibly TRBD2 (5 bases). The CDR3 spans 17 residues. V was cut by 0 bases and J by 2 bases, with 16 bases left in between. The germline gives CDR1 SGHRS, CDR2 YFSETQ. Here the CDR3 DNA reads TGCGCCAGCAGCTTGGAGGAGTATCGGGGTCACACAGATACGCAGTATTTT. Amino acid sequence: CASSLEEYRGHTDTQYF.

This sequence joins TRBV9 and TRBJ2-7; 10 bases are shared with TRBD2. This CDR3 contains 15 residues. V dropped 3 bases and J dropped 3; count of bases not matched to a gene: 6. From germline, CDR1 is SGDLS and CDR2 YYNGEE. In DNA, the CDR3 is TGTGCCAGCAGCGCGCTAGCGGGGGCACACTACGAGCAGTACTTC. Translating it yields CASSALAGAHYEQYF.

The rearrangement links TRBV6-6 to TRBJ1-2; 9 nucleotides agree with TRBD1. Trimming removed 4 bases from V and 8 bases from J; junction bases left unmatched: 8. The germline V gene encodes CDR1 MNHNY and CDR2 SVGAGI (reference sequence). This CDR3 is 14 amino acids long. CDR3 sequence: CASSSPGQGNGYTF. DNA for the CDR3: TGTGCCAGCAGTTCCCCGGGACAGGGTAACGGCTACACCTTC.

The chain recombines TRBV4-3 with TRBJ1-1, with 7 positions matching TRBD1. The length of the CDR3 is 13 residues. Germline lookup yields CDR1 LGHNA and CDR2 YSLEER. The J segment lost 7 bases and the V segment lost 8 bases, leaving 10 bases of the junction unmatched. The CDR3 DNA reads TGCGCCAGCTCTACAGGGGTGTGGAGTGAAGCTTTCTTT. Translated, it gives CASSTGVWSEAFF.

The gene calls are TRBV5-1 and TRBJ1-1; D perhaps matches TRBD1 (5 bases). CDR3 size: 14 residues. The germline V and J ends were trimmed by 4 bases and 3 bases, with 13 bases remaining between them. Germline CDR1 is SGHRS and CDR2 is YFSETQ. CDR3 DNA: TGCGCCAGCAGCCGGCAGGGTTCTCACACTGAAGCTTTCTTT. Protein: CASSRQGSHTEAFF.

This clone has only one observation. The chain links TRBV30 to TRBJ2-2; D uncertain. There are 15 residues in the CDR3. Between the trimmed V and J ends, which lost 0 bases and 0 bases, there was a span of 8 bases. Germline lookup yields CDR1 GTSNPN and CDR2 SVGIG (reference sequence). Here the CDR3 reads CAWSVWAANTGELFF. As DNA, the CDR3 is TGTGCCTGGAGTGTCTGGGCAGCGAACACCGGGGAGCTGTTTTTT.

The chain employs TRBV11-3 and TRBJ2-2; a weak D match, TRBD2 (6 bases). Trimming cost V 2 bases and J 1 base, with 11 bases left between them. The CDR3 extends over 16 amino acids. Germline CDR1 is SGHNT and CDR2 is YENEEA. CDR3 in amino acids: CASSLMGGLNTGELFF. CDR3 nucleotides: TGTGCCAGCAGCTTAATGGGGGGTCTGAACACCGGGGAGCTGTTTTTT.

J is TRBJ1-2 and V is TRBV30, with D maybe TRBD1 (5 bases). Per the germline V gene, CDR1 is GTSNPN and CDR2 is SVGIG (reference sequence). CDR3 length equals 15 residues. V was clipped by 0 bases and J by 1 base, with 12 bases between them. For the CDR3, the DNA is TGTGCCTGGAGTGTACTCAAGGGGCGTAACTATGGCTACACCTTC. As protein: CAWSVLKGRNYGYTF. Looking up the rest from reference TRBV30 and TRBJ1-2 gives the full variable domain: SQTIHQWPATLVQPVGSPLSLECTVEGTSNPNLYWYRQAAGRGLQLLFYSVGIGQISSEVPQNLSASRPQDRQFILSSKKLLLSDSGFYLCAWSVLKGRNYGYTFGSGTRLTVV.

This chain joins TRBV27 and TRBJ2-7; TRBD1 matches 8 bases. The CDR3 contains 14 residues. J lost 7 bases, V lost 0 bases, and 5 bases had no gene match. CDR1 and CDR2 from the germline V gene are MNHEY and SMNVEV (reference sequence). The CDR3, as DNA: TGTGCCAGCAGTTTATCCCGGACAGGGCGGGAGCAGTACTTC. This translates into CASSLSRTGREQYF.